This T cell receptor (beta chain) was captured by sequencing in a study of blood T cells in healthy people across ages. Overall study findings and caveats: Percentage of naive T cells showed a strong correlation with TCR beta diversity. In long-lived donors, naive CD4+ cell counts and diversity exceeded those of aged donors.

Together with a sample-barcoded 5' primer, a J-beta primer mix was included in a second PCR lasting about 7 to 11 cycles. Through a template-switch adaptor with 12 random nucleotides, each cDNA molecule received a tag. TCRdb itself ran the 5' RACE reads through MiXCR, one entry per CDR3 protein. Altogether about 1.4 million distinct CDR3 sequences are present, 59% being singletons, with the ten largest covering under 8.5%. V shed 5 bases, J shed 2 bases, and the junction held 5 bases outside the gene matches. Germline assignment: CDR1 DFQATT and CDR2 SNEGSKA (reference sequence). The CDR3 extends over 14 amino acids. Comments on this clonotype: What it binds is unknown.

The chain has TRBV20-1 and TRBJ1-4; TRBD1 matches 7 bases. The receptor comes from a man in his late teens or twenties in good health. The sample taken for sequencing was blood. CDR3 region: CSARPGQTNEKLFF. CDR3 coding DNA: TGCAGTGCTCGACCGGGACAGACTAATGAAAAACTGTTTTTT.